The following is a T cell receptor beta chain sequence with its context. The data originate from a study of T cell changes during pregnancy in multiple sclerosis. Sequencing used immunoSEQ multiplex PCR; TCRdb keeps in-frame clones, though not all of them. The data contain over 45,000 clones, roughly 92% of them singletons. CDR1 SGHRS and CDR2 YFSETQ come from the germline V gene. The CDR3 covers 11 residues. V was pared by 5 bases and J by 6 bases, with 8 bases between. V is TRBV5-1 and J is TRBJ1-1, with D perhaps matching TRBD1 (6 bases). The TCR was taken from a female donor with multiple sclerosis, enrolled in a pregnancy study. Here the sequenced sample was CD8+ T cells from peripheral blood mononuclear cells, taken in the third trimester of pregnancy. In nucleotides, the CDR3 is TGCGCCAGCAGGACAGGCCCTGAAGCTTTCTTT. This encodes CASRTGPEAFF.